A single sample gave rise to the 22 T cell receptor beta chains below, sequenced in a study of post-analysis software for immune sequencing data. No antigen has been assigned to these receptors. Prepared TCR beta cDNA libraries contained unique molecular identifiers. Via MiXCR, TCRdb re-called the PCR reads, giving one row per CDR3 protein. The table has about 460,000 distinct CDR3 sequences, around 40% seen once. Overall study results and limits: Relative to controls, patients had 5 or 6 TRBV segments at higher frequency, with TRBV5-6, TRBV5-1 and TRBV20-1 among these.

The sequenced sample consisted of blood. The receptors shown here come from a girl between 5 and 17 years old with multiple sclerosis.

V gene TRBV11-2 combines with J gene TRBJ2-3; 7 bases agree with TRBD2. The CDR3 has 16 amino acids. The ends lost 1 base at V and 2 bases at J; junction bases unmatched: 6. Germline CDR1 SGHAT, CDR2 FQNNGV. The CDR3 DNA is TGTGCCAGCAGCTTAGTCGGCGGGAGCCTCACAGATACGCAGTATTTT. Translated, it gives CASSLVGGSLTDTQYF.

The chain's CDR3 is CASCRQADLYNEQFF. CDR3 nucleotide sequence: TGTGCCAGTTGCCGTCAAGCGGACCTTTACAATGAGCAGTTCTTC. The chain recombines TRBV6-2 or TRBV6-3 with TRBJ2-1, with a possible D match to TRBD2 (5 bases). This CDR3 region has 15 residues. Germline CDR1 reads MNHEY; CDR2 reads SVGEGT. The V end lost 9 bases, the J end lost 4 bases, and 19 bases lay between the germline ends.

The gene calls are TRBV7-2 and TRBJ2-7, with 10 bases matching TRBD1. Per the germline V gene, CDR1 is SGHTA and CDR2 is FQGNSA. The CDR3 has 14 residues. Losses at the gene ends were 4 bases for V and 5 bases for J; bases not matched to a gene: 5. The CDR3 sequence: CASSSVGQGNEQYF. Here the CDR3 DNA reads TGTGCCAGCAGCTCCGTGGGACAGGGGAACGAGCAGTACTTC.

The chain uses TRBV28 and TRBJ2-3, with 11 bases lining up with TRBD1. Germline V gene sequence: CDR1 MDHEN, CDR2 SYDVKM. With V trimmed by 10 bases and J by 5 bases, 8 bases remained unmatched. This CDR3 comprises 14 residues. The CDR3 DNA reads TGTGCCATTGTACCGGGACAGGGGGTAGATACGCAGTATTTT. Its translation is CAIVPGQGVDTQYF.

V and J are TRBV11-1 and TRBJ2-7; weak D call: TRBD2 (6 bases). Germline V gene lookup returns CDR1 SGHAT and CDR2 FQDESV (reference sequence). With 2 bases removed from V and 5 bases from J, the gap between germline ends came to 16 bases. CDR3 length: 15 amino acids. The DNA for the CDR3 is TGTGCCAGCAGCTTAACCGGGGGACCGTCCCACGAGCAGTACTTC. Translation gives CASSLTGGPSHEQYF.

The table lists this clonotype with a few counts. The chain links TRBV28 to TRBJ2-7, with TRBD2 matching over 9 bases. The CDR3 runs 15 residues. V was pared by 7 bases and J by 3 bases, with 10 bases of the junction left unmatched. Germline lookup yields CDR1 MDHEN and CDR2 SYDVKM. The CDR3 coding sequence is TGTGCCAGCACGACGTCAGCGGGAGGTAGCTACGAGCAGTACTTC. This translates into CASTTSAGGSYEQYF.

This clonotype was counted a few times. The J gene is TRBJ2-1, the V gene TRBV20-1; 8 bases align to TRBD2. CDR1 and CDR2 (germline): DFQATT, SNEGSKA (reference sequence). V gave up 5 bases and J gave up 6 bases; unmatched junction bases: 15. The CDR3 is 16 residues long. The CDR3 DNA is TGCAGTGCTGAAACCGTAGCGGGGCGCGATGTCAATGAGCAGTTCTTC. Translated: CSAETVAGRDVNEQFF.

As regards this clonotype: The CDR3 end shows no conserved phenylalanine or tryptophan, and so a read error is likely. This chain joins TRBV7-7 and TRBJ2-1; D gene uncertain. Per germline, CDR1 SSHAT and CDR2 FNYEAQ (reference sequence). The CDR3 totals 12 residues. CDR3 bases: TGTGCTAGCAGCTTAGGACCGTCTGAGCAGTTCGTC. Translation gives CASSLGPSEQFV.

The V call is TRBV7-6, the J call TRBJ1-1; D remains unclear. V was trimmed by 3 bases and J by 4 bases, leaving 24 bases between them. The CDR3 runs 18 residues. Germline V gene data show CDR1 as SGHVS and CDR2 as FNYEAQ. CDR3 residues: CASSFQVHDPWLSTEAFF. The CDR3 DNA sequence: TGTGCCAGCAGCTTTCAAGTACACGACCCTTGGTTGAGCACTGAAGCTTTCTTT.

CDR3 nucleotide sequence: TGCAGTGCTAGCATCCCCTTGGGGCGGGAGGGCCTTAATACGCAGTATTTT. This sequence encodes CSASIPLGREGLNTQYF. This chain links TRBV20-1 with TRBJ2-3, with 9 bases identical to TRBD2. J gave up 7 bases and V 3 bases, and 17 bases lay outside the gene matches. The length of the CDR3 is 17 residues. CDR1 is DFQATT and CDR2 is SNEGSKA in the germline V gene (reference sequence).

This clonotype was observed a handful of times. The chain uses TRBV5-5 and TRBJ1-2; D remains unclear. Trimming took 2 bases from V and 6 from J, leaving 17 bases between them. CDR3 size: 15 residues. Germline-derived CDR1 and CDR2 are SGHKS and YYEKEE (reference sequence). As DNA, the CDR3 is TGTGCCAGCAGCTTAGGACTCACACCTATTAATGGCTACACCTTC. Translating it yields CASSLGLTPINGYTF.

The CDR3 reads CASSEDVAGGQFF. CDR3 nucleotides: TGCGCCAGCAGTGAGGATGTTGCGGGTGGGCAGTTCTTC. The J gene is TRBJ2-1, the V gene TRBV10-1, with a possible D match to TRBD2 (5 bases). Trimming cost V 2 bases and J 12 bases, with 14 bases left between them. Looked up from germline, CDR1 is WNHNN and CDR2 is SYGVQD (reference sequence). This CDR3 has 13 amino acids.

This clonotype came up a few times. The chain employs TRBV2 and TRBJ1-5, with 8 bases lining up with TRBD1. Losses at the gene ends were 5 bases for V and 7 bases for J; bases not matched to a gene: 7. The CDR3 is made up of 14 amino acids. Looked up from germline, CDR1 is SNHLY and CDR2 is FYNNEI. Here the CDR3 reads CASSPTGVGQPQHF. As DNA, the CDR3 is TGTGCCAGCAGTCCGACAGGGGTTGGACAGCCCCAGCATTTT.

The chain links TRBV18 to TRBJ2-7; 7 nucleotides align to TRBD2. Germline CDR1 KGHSH, CDR2 LQKENI. The CDR3 runs to 15 residues. The V segment lost 2 bases and the J segment 0 bases; nucleotides outside the gene matches: 4. The CDR3 bases are TGTGCCAGCTCACCAGAGCGGGACCTCTCCTACGAGCAGTACTTC. Translated, it gives CASSPERDLSYEQYF.

This rearrangement joins TRBV14 to TRBJ1-1, with D unresolved. CDR1 SGHDN and CDR2 FVKESK come from the germline V gene. V dropped 3 bases and J dropped 1 base, with 6 bases sitting between them. The CDR3 contains 13 residues. The CDR3 nucleotides are TGTGCCAGCAGCCAGTACCGGAACACTGAAGCTTTCTTT. Protein product: CASSQYRNTEAFF.

This clonotype was counted only a few times. A much larger clone differs by one base, so this may be a read error. The chain carries TRBV29-1 and TRBJ2-1; D is undetermined. The tail of the sequence fits TRBJ2-7 better, so the J call may be wrong. The CDR3 loop spans 14 amino acids. Germline V gives CDR1 SQVTM, CDR2 ANQGSEA. The CDR3 loop is CSVNIARSYNEQYF. DNA for the CDR3: TGCAGCGTGAACATAGCTCGCTCCTACAATGAGCAGTACTTC.

V usage is TRBV12-3 or TRBV12-4 and J usage is TRBJ1-5; TRBD1 matches 8 bases. Trimming removed 8 bases from V and 3 bases from J; junction bases left unmatched: 9. The CDR3 is 15 residues long. DNA for the CDR3: TGTGCCAGCTCCCTGGGACAGGCCCACAATCAGCCCCAGCATTTT. This codes for CASSLGQAHNQPQHF.

The chain carries TRBV7-9 and TRBJ1-2; D not resolved. There are 16 residues in the CDR3. V dropped 3 bases and J dropped 4 bases, with 18 bases sitting between them. The germline CDR1 and CDR2 sequences are SEHNR and FQNEAQ (reference sequence). The CDR3 protein is CASSFPFEGISYGYTF. The CDR3, as DNA: TGTGCCAGCAGCTTTCCCTTCGAGGGTATAAGCTATGGCTACACCTTC.

The chain recombines TRBV29-1 with TRBJ2-7, with 9 positions matching TRBD2. This CDR3 comprises 14 residues. V lost 5 bases to trimming and J lost 0 bases; unmatched junction nucleotides: 5. CDR1 is SQVTM, CDR2 ANQGSEA, per germline. The CDR3 bases are TGCAGCGTTTACAGCGGGAGGAGCTCCTACGAGCAGTACTTC. It is translated as CSVYSGRSSYEQYF.

This sequence joins TRBV7-9 and TRBJ1-1; D is undetermined. The CDR3 is 16 residues long. V shed 3 bases and J shed 3 bases, with 17 bases lying between them. Germline loops: CDR1 SEHNR, CDR2 FQNEAQ (reference sequence). The CDR3 here is CASSFLASREDTEAFF. CDR3 bases: TGTGCCAGCAGCTTCCTTGCCTCACGGGAGGACACTGAAGCTTTCTTT. Drawing the rest from reference TRBV7-9 and TRBJ1-1, the complete variable domain is DTGVSQNPRHKITKRGQNVTFRCDPISEHNRLYWYRQTLGQGPEFLTYFQNEAQLEKSRLLSDRFSAERPKGSFSTLEIQRTEQGDSAMYLCASSFLASREDTEAFFGQGTRLTVV.

In regard to this clonotype: Possible read error: a much larger clone is one base away. The chain employs TRBV20-1 and TRBJ2-4; D possibly corresponds to TRBD2 (7 bases). Germline V gene lookup returns CDR1 DFQATT and CDR2 SNEGSKA (reference sequence). The V end lost 4 bases, the J end lost 7 bases, and 17 bases lay between the germline ends. This CDR3 has 14 amino acids. The CDR3 DNA reads TGCAGTGCTATCTTGGGGAGGGGGTGGAACATTCAGTACTTC. Translated, it gives CSAILGRGWNIQYF.

Here the CDR3 reads CASRALGVSEQFF. CDR3 DNA: TGTGCCAGCCGAGCTCTGGGGGTCAGCGAGCAGTTCTTC. The chain carries TRBV11-2 and TRBJ2-1; D is perhaps TRBD1 or TRBD2 (5 bases each). The V and J ends lost 8 bases and 10 bases respectively, with 18 bases between them. The germline CDR1 and CDR2 sequences are SGHAT and FQNNGV. This CDR3 region has 13 residues.